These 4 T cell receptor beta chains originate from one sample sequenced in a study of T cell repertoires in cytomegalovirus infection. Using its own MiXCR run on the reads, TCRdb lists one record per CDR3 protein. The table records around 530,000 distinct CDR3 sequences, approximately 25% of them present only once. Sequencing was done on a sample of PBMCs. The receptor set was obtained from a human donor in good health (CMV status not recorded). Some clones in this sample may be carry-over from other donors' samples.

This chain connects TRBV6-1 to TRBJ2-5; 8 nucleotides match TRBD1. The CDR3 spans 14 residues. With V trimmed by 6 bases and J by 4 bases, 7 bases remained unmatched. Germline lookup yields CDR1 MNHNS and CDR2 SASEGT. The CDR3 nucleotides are TGTGCCAGCAGGCCCAGGGGGCTGAGAGAGACCCAGTACTTC. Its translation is CASRPRGLRETQYF.

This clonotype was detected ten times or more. The CDR3 bases are TGTGCCAGCAGCTTAGGTCGGGCATTTAACTTGAACACTGAAGCTTTCTTT. Translated, it gives CASSLGRAFNLNTEAFF. The rearrangement joins TRBV11-2 to TRBJ1-1; D call uncertain. The germline V gene encodes CDR1 SGHAT and CDR2 FQNNGV. The CDR3 is made up of 17 amino acids. Between the trimmed V and J ends, which lost 1 base and 0 bases, there was a span of 15 bases.

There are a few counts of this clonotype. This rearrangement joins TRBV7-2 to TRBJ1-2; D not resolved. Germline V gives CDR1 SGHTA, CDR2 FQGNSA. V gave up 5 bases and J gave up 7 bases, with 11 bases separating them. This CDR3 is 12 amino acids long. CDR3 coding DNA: TGTGCCAGCAGCGCTCAAGGGCTTGGCTACACCTTC. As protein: CASSAQGLGYTF.

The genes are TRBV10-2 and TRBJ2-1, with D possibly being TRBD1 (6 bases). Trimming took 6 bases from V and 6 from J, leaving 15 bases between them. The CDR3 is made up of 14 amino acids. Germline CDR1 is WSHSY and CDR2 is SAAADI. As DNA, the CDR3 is TGCGCCAGCAGGAAAACAGGGTTAGGCAATGAGCAGTTCTTC. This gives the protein CASRKTGLGNEQFF.